This entry lists 17 T cell receptor beta chains sequenced from one sample in a study of CD8+CD57+ T cells in acquired aplastic anemia. CD8+CD57+ cell expansion, shown by flow cytometry, had occurred in the patients selected for sequencing. Using genomic DNA as the template, TCR beta VDJ and CDR3 profiling was carried out. Via MiXCR, TCRdb re-called the reads, giving one row per CDR3 protein. The data hold 190,000 or so distinct CDR3 sequences, with approximately 48% observed a single time. Sequenced material: sorted CD4+, CD8+, or CD8+CD57+ T cells (not recorded which) from PBMCs. The receptors come from a human donor with aplastic anemia.

This rearrangement joins TRBV19 to TRBJ1-4; D unclear. Germline assignment: CDR1 LNHDA and CDR2 SQIVND (reference sequence). V was trimmed by 5 bases and J by 7 bases, leaving 14 bases between them. The CDR3 sequence is 14 residues long. DNA for the CDR3: TGTGCCAGTAGTTGGGGTGGGTTAGGTGAAAAACTGTTTTTT. Protein product: CASSWGGLGEKLFF.

V and J are TRBV4-1 and TRBJ1-1, with unresolved D. Per the germline V gene, CDR1 is MGHRA and CDR2 is YSYEKL. Trimming left V 4 bases short and J 1 base short, with 16 bases between. The CDR3 totals 16 residues. In DNA form, the CDR3 reads TGCGCCAGCAGCCCCATCCGCGGGGAGGGGAACACTGAAGCTTTCTTT. Protein product: CASSPIRGEGNTEAFF.

This chain uses TRBV20-1 with TRBJ2-3; TRBD2 aligns across 8 bases. V was clipped by 0 bases and J by 6 bases; unmatched bases: 11. The length of the CDR3 is 16 residues. Germline V gene data show CDR1 as DFQATT and CDR2 as SNEGSKA (reference sequence). DNA for the CDR3: TGCAGTGCTAGAGATTTAGGAGCGGGAGTGGAGGATACGCAGTATTTT. This translates into CSARDLGAGVEDTQYF.

The rearrangement uses TRBV2 and TRBJ2-7, with 7 bases fitting TRBD1. V lost 6 bases and J lost 7; bases outside the gene matches: 6. The CDR3 is 12 amino acids. Germline V gives CDR1 SNHLY, CDR2 FYNNEI. Written as DNA, the CDR3 is TGTGCCAGCAGAGCAGACAGGGAGGAGCAGTACTTC. Its protein is CASRADREEQYF. Combining the CDR3 with reference TRBV2 and TRBJ2-7 gives the whole variable domain EPEVTQTPSHQVTQMGQEVILRCVPISNHLYFYWYRQILGQKVEFLVSFYNNEISEKSEIFDDQFSVERPDGSNFTLKIRSTKLEDSAMYFCASRADREEQYFGPGTRLTVT.

The rearrangement joins TRBV5-4 to TRBJ2-5, with TRBD2 identical over 7 bases. Per the germline V gene, CDR1 is SGHNT and CDR2 is YYREEE (reference sequence). The CDR3 has 15 amino acids. The junction had 6 bases not matched to a gene; V was cut back by 2 bases and J by 2 bases. As DNA, the CDR3 is TGTGCCAGCAGCTTAGTTTCGGGGGGTCAAGAGACCCAGTACTTC. It is translated as CASSLVSGGQETQYF.

This sequence joins TRBV13 and TRBJ2-5; D gene uncertain. V dropped 0 bases and J dropped 9 bases, with 5 bases sitting between them. The CDR3 loop spans 11 amino acids. Germline V gene sequence: CDR1 PRHDT, CDR2 FYEKMQ (reference sequence). The CDR3 sequence: CASSLGLAQYF. DNA for the CDR3: TGTGCCAGCAGCTTAGGACTCGCCCAGTACTTC.

The V call is TRBV24-1, the J call TRBJ2-7; D gene uncertain. V was cut by 0 bases and J by 2 bases, with 13 bases left in between. This CDR3 is 16 amino acids long. Germline V lookup: CDR1 KGHDR, CDR2 SFDVKD. In DNA form, the CDR3 reads TGTGCCACCAGTGATTTGTTGGGTGGCGGAGCCTACGAGCAGTACTTC. Translating it yields CATSDLLGGGAYEQYF.

This clonotype was found many times. This sequence joins TRBV29-1 and TRBJ1-2; D may be TRBD1 (5 bases). Trimming removed 6 bases from V and 4 bases from J, with 15 bases in between. The CDR3 length is 13 residues. CDR1 and CDR2 (germline): SQVTM, ANQGSEA. For the CDR3, the DNA is TGCAGCGTGGGTGGGGGGGAAGGCTATGGCTACACCTTC. As protein: CSVGGGEGYGYTF.

This clonotype turned up a few times. An end of the junction differs from the germline gene, which may be a read error. In nucleotides, the CDR3 is TGTGCTAGCAGCTTAGGAACCCCCTTAAACAGGTTTCACACAGATACGCAGTATTTT. This encodes CASSLGTPLNRFHTDTQYF. The V gene is TRBV7-6, the J gene TRBJ2-3; weak D call: TRBD1 (5 bases). The CDR3 contains 19 residues. The germline gives CDR1 SGHVS, CDR2 FNYEAQ.

V gene TRBV25-1 combines with J gene TRBJ1-1; D unclear. Germline V gene sequence: CDR1 MGHDK, CDR2 SYGVNS. Between the trimmed V and J ends, which lost 4 bases and 4 bases, there was a span of 10 bases. The CDR3 has 13 residues. The CDR3 sequence: CASSVVSGTEAFF. As DNA, the CDR3 is TGTGCCAGCAGTGTCGTCTCAGGCACTGAAGCTTTCTTT. The full variable domain, its missing parts supplied by reference TRBV25-1 and TRBJ1-1, is EADIYQTPRYLVIGTGKKITLECSQTMGHDKMYWYQQDPGMELHLIHYSYGVNSTEKGDLSSESTVSRIRTEHFPLTLESARPSHTSQYLCASSVVSGTEAFFGQGTRLTVV.

The J gene is TRBJ2-7, the V gene TRBV20-1; D remains ambiguous. The V gene lost 0 bases and the J gene lost 0 bases, with 9 bases spanning the gap. Germline V gives CDR1 DFQATT, CDR2 SNEGSKA (reference sequence). CDR3 length: 14 residues. Here the CDR3 reads CSARDRYSSYEQYF. The CDR3, as DNA: TGCAGTGCTAGAGACAGGTACAGCTCCTACGAGCAGTACTTC.

In its sample, this clonotype was seen many times. The rearrangement uses TRBV7-2 and TRBJ2-7; possible D gene TRBD2, 6 bases. V lost 5 bases and J lost 5, with 16 bases in between. Germline CDR1 SGHTA, CDR2 FQGNSA. CDR3 length equals 14 residues. The CDR3 DNA reads as TGTGCCAGCAGCAATCCCGGGACTCCTAACGAGCAGTACTTC. This translates into CASSNPGTPNEQYF. The whole variable domain, remainder taken from reference TRBV7-2 and TRBJ2-7, is GAGVSQSPSNKVTEKGKDVELRCDPISGHTALYWYRQSLGQGLEFLIYFQGNSAPDKSGLPSDRFSAERTGGSVSTLTIQRTQQEDSAVYLCASSNPGTPNEQYFGPGTRLTVT.

This clonotype qualifies as medium-sized. V is TRBV20-1 and J is TRBJ1-6; 7 bases are a match to TRBD1. Germline trimming cut 0 bases from V and 9 bases from J; bases unmatched to any gene: 8. This CDR3 spans 15 amino acids. Germline loops: CDR1 DFQATT, CDR2 SNEGSKA (reference sequence). CDR3 sequence: CSARDRQGSGSPLHF. Written as DNA, the CDR3 is TGCAGTGCTAGAGATCGACAGGGTAGTGGTTCACCCCTCCACTTT.

The table lists this clonotype with many counts. The chain employs TRBV19 and TRBJ1-2; D remains ambiguous. Trimming cost V 4 bases and J 2 bases, with 11 bases left between them. This CDR3 is 14 amino acids long. Germline CDR1 is LNHDA and CDR2 is SQIVND (reference sequence). This CDR3 is CASSSINKNYGYTF. CDR3 nucleotide sequence: TGTGCCAGTAGTAGCATCAACAAGAACTATGGCTACACCTTC.

This clonotype occurred many times. This chain joins TRBV19 and TRBJ2-7; a weak D match, TRBD1 (5 bases). The CDR3 has 14 amino acids. The germline CDR1 and CDR2 sequences are LNHDA and SQIVND (reference sequence). V shed 4 bases and J shed 5 bases, with 15 bases lying between them. CDR3 in amino acids: CASSKMSGIDEQYF. CDR3 bases: TGTGCCAGTAGTAAAATGTCAGGGATCGACGAGCAGTACTTC.

V usage is TRBV15 and J usage is TRBJ2-7; 7 bases are a match to TRBD1. The V gene end was trimmed by 3 bases and the J gene end by 3 bases; junction bases not matched to a gene: 5. The germline gives CDR1 LNHNV, CDR2 YYDKDF (reference sequence). This CDR3 region has 14 residues. CDR3 DNA: TGTGCCACCAGCAGCAGGGACAGCGTCTACGAGCAGTACTTC. This encodes CATSSRDSVYEQYF.

This clonotype is a singleton in its sample. One junction end does not reproduce the germline sequence, and a read error may be involved. The chain links TRBV29-1 to TRBJ1-2; D gene unclear. The germline V gene has CDR1 SQVTM and CDR2 ANQGSEA. The CDR3 sequence is 15 residues long. Here the CDR3 reads CSALLPRLVTYGHTF. In DNA, the CDR3 is TGCAGCGCACTATTGCCCAGATTGGTAACCTATGGCCACACCTTC.